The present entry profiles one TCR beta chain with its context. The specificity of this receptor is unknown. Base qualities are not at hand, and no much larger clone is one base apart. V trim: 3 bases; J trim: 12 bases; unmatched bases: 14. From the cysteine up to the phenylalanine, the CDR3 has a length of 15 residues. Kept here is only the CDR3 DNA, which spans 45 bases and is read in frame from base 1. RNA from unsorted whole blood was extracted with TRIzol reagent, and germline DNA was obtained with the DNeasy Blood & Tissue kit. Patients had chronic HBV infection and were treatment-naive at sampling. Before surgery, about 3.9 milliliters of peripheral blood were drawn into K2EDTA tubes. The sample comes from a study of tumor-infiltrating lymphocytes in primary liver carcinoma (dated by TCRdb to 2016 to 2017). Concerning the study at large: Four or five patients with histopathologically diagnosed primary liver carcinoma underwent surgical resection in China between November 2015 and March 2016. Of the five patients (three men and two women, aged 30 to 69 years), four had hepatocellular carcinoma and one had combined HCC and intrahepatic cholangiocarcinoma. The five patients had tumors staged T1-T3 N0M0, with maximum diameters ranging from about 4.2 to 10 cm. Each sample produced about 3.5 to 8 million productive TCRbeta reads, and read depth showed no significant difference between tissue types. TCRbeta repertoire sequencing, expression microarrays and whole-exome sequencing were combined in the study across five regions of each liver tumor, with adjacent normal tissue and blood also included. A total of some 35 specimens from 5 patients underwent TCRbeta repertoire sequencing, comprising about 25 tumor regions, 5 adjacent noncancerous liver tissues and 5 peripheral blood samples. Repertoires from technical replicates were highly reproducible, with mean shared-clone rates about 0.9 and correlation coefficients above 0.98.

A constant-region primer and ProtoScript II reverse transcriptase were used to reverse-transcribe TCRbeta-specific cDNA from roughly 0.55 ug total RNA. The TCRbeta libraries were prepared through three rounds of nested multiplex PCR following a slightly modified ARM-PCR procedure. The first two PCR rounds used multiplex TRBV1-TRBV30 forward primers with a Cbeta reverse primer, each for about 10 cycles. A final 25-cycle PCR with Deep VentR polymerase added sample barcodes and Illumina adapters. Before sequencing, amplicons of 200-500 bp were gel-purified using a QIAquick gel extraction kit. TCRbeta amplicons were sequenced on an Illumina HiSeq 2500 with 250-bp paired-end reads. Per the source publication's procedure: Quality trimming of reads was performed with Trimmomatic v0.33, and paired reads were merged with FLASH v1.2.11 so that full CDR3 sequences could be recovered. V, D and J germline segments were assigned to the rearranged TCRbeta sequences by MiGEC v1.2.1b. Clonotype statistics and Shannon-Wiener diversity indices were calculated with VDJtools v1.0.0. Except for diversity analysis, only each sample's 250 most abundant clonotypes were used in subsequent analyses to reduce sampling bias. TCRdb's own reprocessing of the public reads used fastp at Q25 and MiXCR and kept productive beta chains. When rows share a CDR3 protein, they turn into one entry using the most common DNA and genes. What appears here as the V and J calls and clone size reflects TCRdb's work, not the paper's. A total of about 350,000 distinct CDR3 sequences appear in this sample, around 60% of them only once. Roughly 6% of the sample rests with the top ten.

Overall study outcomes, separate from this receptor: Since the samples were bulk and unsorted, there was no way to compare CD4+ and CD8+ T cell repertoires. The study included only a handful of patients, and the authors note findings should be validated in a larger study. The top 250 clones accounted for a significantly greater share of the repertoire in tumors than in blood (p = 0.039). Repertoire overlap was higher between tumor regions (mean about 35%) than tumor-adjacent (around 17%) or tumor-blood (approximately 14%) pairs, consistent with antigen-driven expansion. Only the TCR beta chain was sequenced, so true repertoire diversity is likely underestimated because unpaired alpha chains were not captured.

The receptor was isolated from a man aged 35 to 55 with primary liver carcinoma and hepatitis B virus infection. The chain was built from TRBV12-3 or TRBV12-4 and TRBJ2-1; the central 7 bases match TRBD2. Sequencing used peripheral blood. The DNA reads TGTGCCAGCAGTTTGGATACGAACAGCGGGACTGGGCAGTTCTTC. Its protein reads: CASSLDTNSGTGQFF.